The present T cell receptor (beta chain) was sequenced within a study of shared clonotypes between healthy human individuals. Naive CD8 populations comprised CD45RO-negative cells positively selected for CCR7, excluding terminally differentiated effector memory CD45RA+ cells. The germline V gene encodes CDR1 PRHDT and CDR2 FYEKMQ (reference sequence). The CDR3 covers 16 residues. J gave up 5 bases and V 5 bases, and 11 bases lay outside the gene matches. Clones were sequenced by immunoSEQ multiplex PCR, and TCRdb holds only the in-frame ones, with some missing. This sample yields roughly 890,000 clones, of which about 92% are seen a single time; 24% belongs to the top ten.

The source is a man aged 30 to 39 in good health. J is TRBJ2-1 and V is TRBV13; 8 bases map to TRBD2. Material: naive CD8+ T cells sorted from blood. The CDR3 protein is CASSPWGLVAHNEQFF. In nucleotides, the CDR3 is TGTGCCAGCAGCCCCTGGGGACTAGTGGCCCACAATGAGCAGTTCTTC.